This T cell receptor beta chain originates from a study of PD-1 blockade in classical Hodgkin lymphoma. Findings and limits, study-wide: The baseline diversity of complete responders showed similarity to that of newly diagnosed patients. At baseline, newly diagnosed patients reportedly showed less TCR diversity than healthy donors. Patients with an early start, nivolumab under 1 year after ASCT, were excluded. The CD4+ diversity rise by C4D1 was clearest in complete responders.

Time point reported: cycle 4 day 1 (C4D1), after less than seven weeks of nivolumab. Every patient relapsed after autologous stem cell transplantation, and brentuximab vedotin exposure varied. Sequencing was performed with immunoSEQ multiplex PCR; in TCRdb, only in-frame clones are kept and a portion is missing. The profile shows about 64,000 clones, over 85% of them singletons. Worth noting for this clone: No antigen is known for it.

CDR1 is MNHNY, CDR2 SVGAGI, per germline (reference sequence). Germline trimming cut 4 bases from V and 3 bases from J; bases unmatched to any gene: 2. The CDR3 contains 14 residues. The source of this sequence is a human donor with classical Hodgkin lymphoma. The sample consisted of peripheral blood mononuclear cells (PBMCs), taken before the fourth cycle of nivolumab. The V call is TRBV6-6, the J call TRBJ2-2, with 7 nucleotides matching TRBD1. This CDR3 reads CASSSTGHTGELFF. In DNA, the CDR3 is TGTGCCAGCAGTTCGACAGGGCACACCGGGGAGCTGTTTTTT.